These 22 T cell receptor beta chains came from one sample sequenced in a study of Ad26.COV2.S vaccination and SARS-CoV-2 variants. Clones were read by immunoSEQ multiplex PCR, and TCRdb kept only the in-frame ones, dropping some. There are more than 85,000 clones in the sample; around 81% occur only once, and around 15% lies in the top ten. The source material was peripheral blood, sampled after recovery from COVID-19. Every receptor here comes from a human donor who had recovered from COVID-19.

V usage is TRBV19 and J usage is TRBJ1-2; no clear D. CDR1 LNHDA and CDR2 SQIVND come from the germline V gene (reference sequence). V was trimmed by 5 bases and J by 0 bases, leaving 7 bases between them. CDR3 length equals 13 residues. This chain's CDR3 is CASSDGTNYGYTF. The CDR3 DNA reads TGTGCCAGTAGTGACGGGACTAACTATGGCTACACCTTC.

In its sample, this clone was seen many times. J is TRBJ1-1 and V is TRBV19, with TRBD1 identical over 8 bases. Trimming cost V 10 bases and J 1 base; bases outside gene matches: 14. Per germline, CDR1 LNHDA and CDR2 SQIVND (reference sequence). CDR3 length: 16 residues. CDR3: CATSRRPTGANTEAFF. DNA of the CDR3: TGTGCCACCAGTCGCAGGCCGACAGGGGCGAACACTGAAGCTTTCTTT.

This clone came up a few times. This chain connects TRBV6-2 or TRBV6-3 to TRBJ1-1, with D possibly being TRBD1 (5 bases). Germline V gene data show CDR1 as MNHEY and CDR2 as SVGEGT. The V gene lost 2 bases and the J gene lost 4 bases, with 14 bases spanning the gap. The CDR3 is 15 residues long. The CDR3 sequence: CASSYGGVLGTEAFF. The CDR3 bases are TGTGCCAGCAGTTACGGGGGAGTTCTCGGCACTGAAGCTTTCTTT.

This clone was detected only a few times. V and J are TRBV19 and TRBJ2-7; 7 bases map to TRBD1. Germline V lookup: CDR1 LNHDA, CDR2 SQIVND (reference sequence). Trimming took 5 bases from V and 4 from J; bases not matched to a gene: 11. This CDR3 contains 15 residues. Written as DNA, the CDR3 is TGTGCCAGTAGTCTTCCGGGTCCCAGGGGGTACGAGCAGTACTTC. Translation gives CASSLPGPRGYEQYF.

This clone was observed a few times. The junction shows a germline mismatch at one end, possibly a read error. J is TRBJ2-4 and V is TRBV5-1, with TRBD1 as a possible D gene (7 bases). Germline loops: CDR1 SGHRS, CDR2 YFSETQ. This CDR3 has 16 residues. The CDR3 nucleotides are TGCGCCAGCAGTTTGGGGGGACAGTCTCACAAAAACATTCAGTACTTC. Protein sequence: CASSLGGQSHKNIQYF.

This chain links TRBV12-3 or TRBV12-4 with TRBJ2-1; D not certain. Trimming took 3 bases from V and 12 from J, leaving 9 bases between them. The length of the CDR3 is 11 residues. In nucleotides, the CDR3 is TGTGCCAGCAGTTTTAGGCTCATGCAGTTCTTC. The encoded protein is CASSFRLMQFF.

The chain recombines TRBV5-4 with TRBJ2-3; TRBD2 aligns across 13 bases. The CDR3 contains 16 residues. Germline assignment: CDR1 SGHNT and CDR2 YYREEE (reference sequence). J was trimmed by 2 bases and V by 5 bases; bases with no gene match: 5. This CDR3 reads CASSHGLAGDTDTQYF. The CDR3 coding sequence is TGTGCCAGCAGTCATGGACTAGCGGGGGACACAGATACGCAGTATTTT. Supplemented by reference TRBV5-4 and TRBJ2-3, the full variable domain reads ETGVTQSPTHLIKTRGQQVTLRCSSQSGHNTVSWYQQALGQGPQFIFQYYREEENGRGNFPPRFSGLQFPNYSSELNVNALELDDSALYLCASSHGLAGDTDTQYFGPGTRLTVL.

The V call is TRBV6-4, the J call TRBJ2-6; D unclear. Germline CDR1 MRHNA, CDR2 SNTAGT. The length of the CDR3 is 14 residues. The ends were cut back, 0 bases at V and 2 bases at J, with 2 bases in the middle. The CDR3 sequence: CASSDSTGANVLTF. Written as DNA, the CDR3 is TGTGCCAGCAGTGACTCCACTGGGGCCAACGTCCTGACTTTC.

This CDR3 is CAISESSGQGAMGGYTF. CDR3 coding DNA: TGTGCCATCAGTGAGTCTTCCGGCCAGGGCGCTATGGGTGGCTACACCTTC. The rearrangement joins TRBV10-3 to TRBJ1-2; D is perhaps TRBD1 (5 bases). The CDR3 is 17 amino acids. The V end lost 0 bases, the J end lost 7 bases, and 21 bases lay between the germline ends. Germline CDR1 and CDR2: ENHRY and SYGVKD.

The V and J genes are TRBV3-1 (or the pseudogene TRBV3-2) and TRBJ1-6; D unresolved. The CDR3 sequence is 14 residues long. Germline-derived CDR1 and CDR2 are LGHDT and YNNKEL (reference sequence). The V end was cut by 3 bases, the J end by 7 bases, with 10 bases between. CDR3 amino acids: CASSQVYLNSPLHF. The CDR3 DNA reads TGTGCCAGCAGCCAGGTTTACCTAAATTCACCCCTCCACTTT.

This chain's CDR3 is CASSLGVLPGELFF. The CDR3 bases are TGTGCCAGCAGCTTAGGTGTTCTTCCCGGGGAGCTGTTTTTT. The chain links TRBV11-1 to TRBJ2-2; no definite D call. The V and J ends lost 1 base and 6 bases respectively, with 9 bases between them. This CDR3 has 14 amino acids. CDR1 SGHAT and CDR2 FQDESV come from the germline V gene (reference sequence).

This clone has only a few counts. The CDR3 here is CASSSSSYNSPLHF. The CDR3 nucleotides read TGTGCCAGCAGTTCGTCCTCCTATAATTCACCCCTCCACTTT. The gene calls are TRBV6-5 and TRBJ1-6; no reliable D call. The CDR3 loop spans 14 amino acids. Trimming cost V 4 bases and J 0 bases, with 4 bases left between them. CDR1 is MNHEY, CDR2 SVGAGI, per germline.

The V gene is TRBV19, the J gene TRBJ1-1; TRBD1 might be the D (5 bases). The length of the CDR3 is 13 residues. CDR1 and CDR2 from the germline V gene are LNHDA and SQIVND (reference sequence). V lost 6 bases, J lost 0 bases, and 8 bases lay in between. CDR3 sequence (DNA): TGTGCCAGTAGAGAGGGGTTGAACACTGAAGCTTTCTTT. Translation gives CASREGLNTEAFF.

The chain employs TRBV19 and TRBJ2-1, with 8 bases fitting TRBD1. V lost 7 bases to trimming and J lost 15 bases; unmatched junction nucleotides: 11. Germline V gene lookup returns CDR1 LNHDA and CDR2 SQIVND (reference sequence). CDR3 length: 12 amino acids. The CDR3 loop reads CASTNRDRRGFF. The CDR3 region has the DNA TGTGCCAGTACTAACCGGGACAGGAGGGGGTTCTTC. The complete variable domain, with remaining parts taken from reference TRBV19 and TRBJ2-1, reads DGGITQSPKYLFRKEGQNVTLSCEQNLNHDAMYWYRQDPGQGLRLIYYSQIVNDFQKGDIAEGYSVSREKKESFPLTVTSAQKNPTAFYLCASTNRDRRGFFGPGTRLTVL.

The chain uses TRBV7-9 and TRBJ2-5; 14 bases map to TRBD2. The ends lost 4 bases at V and 9 bases at J; junction bases unmatched: 10. This CDR3 has 16 residues. Per germline, CDR1 SEHNR and CDR2 FQNEAQ (reference sequence). CDR3 DNA: TGTGCCAGCAGCTCAGAGGGACTAGCGGGGGCCAAGGCCCAGTACTTC. Translation gives CASSSEGLAGAKAQYF.

The genes are TRBV7-2 and TRBJ2-7, with D perhaps matching TRBD1 (5 bases). The CDR3 covers 15 residues. The germline V gene has CDR1 SGHTA and CDR2 FQGNSA. V was shortened by 2 bases and J by 5 bases, with 16 bases between the two germline ends. Written as DNA, the CDR3 is TGTGCCAGCAGCTTAACCACAGGTCGCCGCGACGAGCAGTACTTC. Residues: CASSLTTGRRDEQYF.

This chain links TRBV2 with TRBJ1-1; 8 positions match TRBD1. The CDR3 spans 12 residues. The germline V gene encodes CDR1 SNHLY and CDR2 FYNNEI. V shed 9 bases and J 5 bases; nucleotides not matched to a gene: 5. CDR3 sequence (DNA): TGTGCCAGTAGACAGGGGAATACTGAAGCTTTCTTT. Amino acids: CASRQGNTEAFF. Combining the CDR3 with reference TRBV2 and TRBJ1-1 gives the whole variable domain EPEVTQTPSHQVTQMGQEVILRCVPISNHLYFYWYRQILGQKVEFLVSFYNNEISEKSEIFDDQFSVERPDGSNFTLKIRSTKLEDSAMYFCASRQGNTEAFFGQGTRLTVV.

The chain recombines TRBV2 with TRBJ1-4, with 7 nucleotides matching TRBD1. Trimming cost V 5 bases and J 8 bases; bases outside gene matches: 8. The CDR3 has 14 residues. CDR1 and CDR2 from the germline V gene are SNHLY and FYNNEI. This chain's CDR3 is CASSSTGVVEKLFF. CDR3 DNA: TGTGCCAGCAGTTCTACAGGGGTTGTAGAAAAACTGTTTTTT.

The chain employs TRBV30 and TRBJ2-7; D call uncertain. The CDR3 is 14 amino acids. V was clipped by 3 bases and J by 1 base, with 13 bases between them. Germline CDR1 is GTSNPN and CDR2 is SVGIG (reference sequence). The CDR3 sequence: CAWRLTLRSYEQYF. CDR3 DNA sequence: TGTGCCTGGAGGTTAACCTTAAGGTCCTACGAGCAGTACTTC.

A remark on this clone: This CDR3 is also generated by other DNA sequences in the sample. CDR3 bases: TGTGCCAGCAGCTTAGCAGGTAACTACGAGCAGTACTTC. Translated, it gives CASSLAGNYEQYF. J is TRBJ2-7 and V is TRBV5-4; unclear D gene. CDR1 is SGHNT and CDR2 is YYREEE in the germline V gene (reference sequence). The CDR3 runs to 13 residues. The germline V and J ends were trimmed by 2 bases and 3 bases, with 9 bases remaining between them.

The CDR3 nucleotides are TGTGCCAGCAGCCAACTACAGGGGAACTATGGCTACACCTTC. Amino acid sequence: CASSQLQGNYGYTF. The genes are TRBV4-2 and TRBJ1-2; 7 nucleotides agree with TRBD1. This CDR3 region has 14 residues. Germline trimming cut 2 bases from V and 2 bases from J; bases unmatched to any gene: 2. Germline loops: CDR1 LGHNA, CDR2 YNFKEQ.

The V and J genes are TRBV19 and TRBJ2-2; TRBD1 matches at 7 bases. V was pared by 10 bases and J by 0 bases, with 8 bases of the junction left unmatched. From germline, CDR1 is LNHDA and CDR2 SQIVND (reference sequence). This CDR3 has 15 amino acids. CDR3 DNA: TGTGCCACCAGACGAGGGACAGCGAACACCGGGGAGCTGTTTTTT. Amino acid sequence: CATRRGTANTGELFF.